The 5 T cell receptor beta chains presented below share a single source sample, sequenced in a study of blood T cells in healthy people across ages. A second PCR, run for about 6 to 12 cycles, used a sample-barcoded 5' primer plus a J-beta primer mix. TCRdb independently ran MiXCR on the 5' RACE reads; one entry per CDR3 protein. The data contain about 830,000 distinct CDR3 sequences, under 80% of them singletons. The sequencing input was blood. These receptors were obtained from a young man in good health.

CDR3 in amino acids: CASSHPGGEQFF. The CDR3 DNA is TGTGCCAGCAGCCACCCTGGGGGGGAGCAGTTCTTC. This chain joins TRBV4-2 and TRBJ2-1; maybe TRBD2 (6 bases). The CDR3 has 12 amino acids. Trimming shortened V by 3 bases and J by 10 bases, and 10 bases separated the two germline ends. Germline CDR1 is LGHNA and CDR2 is YNFKEQ.

The genes are TRBV6-2 or TRBV6-3 and TRBJ2-7; the D gene is possibly TRBD2 (6 bases). The ends were cut back, 2 bases at V and 5 bases at J, with 25 bases in the middle. The CDR3 totals 18 residues. Per germline, CDR1 MNHEY and CDR2 SVGEGT. DNA for the CDR3: TGTGCCAGCAGTTACGCCGCGGGGACGAGCGTTTTGGTTGACGAGCAGTACTTC. Translating gives CASSYAAGTSVLVDEQYF.

The gene calls are TRBV28 and TRBJ2-7; 15 bases align to TRBD2. The junction had 14 bases not matched to a gene; V was cut back by 8 bases and J by 0 bases. The CDR3 totals 19 residues. Germline V gene lookup returns CDR1 MDHEN and CDR2 SYDVKM. The CDR3 region has the DNA TGTGCCAGCGGATCCCCGGGACTAGCGGGGGGAACCCCCTCCTACGAGCAGTACTTC. This codes for CASGSPGLAGGTPSYEQYF.

V and J are TRBV20-1 and TRBJ1-5; no clear D gene. Trimming took 3 bases from V and 0 from J, leaving 9 bases between them. From germline, CDR1 is DFQATT and CDR2 SNEGSKA (reference sequence). The CDR3 runs 14 residues. The CDR3 sequence is CSARSENSNQPQHF. DNA for the CDR3: TGCAGTGCTAGGTCAGAGAATAGCAATCAGCCCCAGCATTTT.

Only a few counts were recorded for this clonotype. This sequence joins TRBV6-5 and TRBJ2-5; 7 bases are a match to TRBD1. V lost 8 bases, J lost 4 bases, and 7 bases stayed unmatched. The CDR3 contains 13 residues. The germline CDR1 and CDR2 sequences are MNHEY and SVGAGI. This CDR3 is CASRTGAAETQYF. The CDR3 bases are TGTGCCAGCCGAACAGGGGCGGCAGAGACCCAGTACTTC.